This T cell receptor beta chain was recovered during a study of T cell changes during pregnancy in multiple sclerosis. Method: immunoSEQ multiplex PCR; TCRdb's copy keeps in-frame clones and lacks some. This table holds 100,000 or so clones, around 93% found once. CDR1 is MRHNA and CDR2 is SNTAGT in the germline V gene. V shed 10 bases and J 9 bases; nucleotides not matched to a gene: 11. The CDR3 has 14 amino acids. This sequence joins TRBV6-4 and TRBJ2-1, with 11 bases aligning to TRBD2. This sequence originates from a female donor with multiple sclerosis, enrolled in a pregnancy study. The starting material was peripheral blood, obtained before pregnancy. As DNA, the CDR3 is TGTGCCACCTTAGCGGGAGGGCCCATTTGTGAGCAGTTCTTC. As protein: CATLAGGPICEQFF.